The rows below give T cell receptor beta chains drawn from one sample of a study of T cell changes during pregnancy in multiple sclerosis. Profiling relied on immunoSEQ multiplex PCR, and the TCRdb table lists in-frame clones only, not all of them. The sample yields roughly 89,000 clones, almost 95% seen once. The sample in question was peripheral blood, obtained in the third trimester of pregnancy. The receptors were gathered from a female donor with multiple sclerosis, enrolled in a pregnancy study. Both conserved end residues are part of each CDR3. Fields, in order: clone size, V gene, D gene, J gene, CDR3 protein, CDR3 DNA. A D gene is named only where the DNA matches it firmly. Some rows mark clone size as missing; the rest say once, few, many or name a class of expanded clone.

size: few
V: TRBV15
D: TRBD2
J: TRBJ2-7
CDR3: CATSRAPLAGSYEQYF
DNA: TGTGCCACCAGCAGAGCCCCACTAGCGGGGTCCTACGAGCAGTACTTC

size: .
V: TRBV9
D: .
J: TRBJ1-4
CDR3: CASSVAVGQNEKLFF
DNA: TGTGCCAGCAGCGTAGCCGTAGGACAGAATGAAAAACTGTTTTTT

size: .
V: TRBV27
D: .
J: TRBJ2-3
CDR3: CASTPRPRDRHTDTQYF
DNA: TGTGCCAGCACCCCCCGCCCGCGCGACCGACACACAGATACGCAGTATTTT

size: .
V: TRBV28
D: .
J: TRBJ1-5
CDR3: CASTHGYSNQPQHF
DNA: TGTGCCAGCACCCACGGGTATAGCAATCAGCCCCAGCATTTT

size: few
V: TRBV5-6
D: TRBD1
J: TRBJ1-1
CDR3: CASSGTGTGPFGAFF
DNA: TGTGCCAGCAGCGGGACCGGGACAGGACCTTTTGGGGCTTTCTTT

size: .
V: TRBV7-2
D: TRBD1
J: TRBJ2-7
CDR3: CASSLQPGGTYEQYF
DNA: TGTGCCAGCAGCTTACAGCCAGGGGGTACCTACGAGCAGTACTTC

size: .
V: TRBV2
D: TRBD1
J: TRBJ1-1
CDR3: CASSQGQGGTEAFF
DNA: TGTGCCAGCAGCCAAGGACAGGGGGGCACTGAAGCTTTCTTT

size: once
V: TRBV5-6
D: .
J: TRBJ2-5
CDR3: CASSMAGRGETQYF
DNA: TGTGCCAGCAGCATGGCTGGGAGAGGGGAGACCCAGTACTTC

size: .
V: TRBV7-9
D: TRBD1
J: TRBJ2-5
CDR3: CASSLGRTGIVQETQYF
DNA: TGTGCCAGCAGCTTAGGCAGGACAGGGATAGTCCAAGAGACCCAGTACTTC

size: .
V: TRBV6-1
D: .
J: TRBJ1-1
CDR3: CASSEVMAMNTEAFF
DNA: TGTGCCAGCAGTGAAGTCATGGCAATGAACACTGAAGCTTTCTTT

size: .
V: TRBV4-1
D: .
J: TRBJ1-1
CDR3: CASSQDLWNTEAFF
DNA: TGCGCCAGCAGCCAAGATCTCTGGAACACTGAAGCTTTCTTT

size: .
V: TRBV7-9
D: TRBD2
J: TRBJ2-5
CDR3: CASSFGREQETQYF
DNA: TGTGCCAGCAGCTTTGGGAGGGAGCAAGAGACCCAGTACTTC

size: .
V: TRBV28
D: .
J: TRBJ1-5
CDR3: CASSFGGIHQPQHF
DNA: TGTGCCAGCAGTTTTGGAGGGATCCATCAGCCCCAGCATTTT

size: .
V: TRBV7-2
D: .
J: TRBJ1-1
CDR3: CASSQDRPEGAFF
DNA: TGTGCCAGCAGCCAGGACAGACCCGAAGGGGCTTTCTTT

size: .
V: TRBV6-4
D: .
J: TRBJ2-1
CDR3: CASSEWDTPYNEQFF
DNA: TGTGCCAGCAGTGAGTGGGACACCCCTTACAATGAGCAGTTCTTC

size: .
V: TRBV4-3
D: TRBD2
J: TRBJ2-5
CDR3: CASSPPWTSGRDRVEETQYF
DNA: TGCGCCAGCAGCCCACCTTGGACTAGCGGGAGGGATAGGGTCGAGGAGACCCAGTACTTC

size: .
V: TRBV28
D: TRBD1
J: TRBJ1-1
CDR3: CASSYRGGGRSEAFF
DNA: TGTGCCAGCAGTTACAGGGGTGGTGGAAGATCTGAAGCTTTCTTT

size: .
V: TRBV25-1
D: TRBD1
J: TRBJ1-1
CDR3: CASEGGLNTEAFF
DNA: TGTGCCAGCGAAGGGGGCCTTAACACTGAAGCTTTCTTT

size: .
V: TRBV2
D: TRBD2
J: TRBJ2-3
CDR3: CASRTSGTFQGDTQYF
DNA: TGTGCCAGCAGGACTAGCGGTACGTTTCAAGGAGATACGCAGTATTTT

size: .
V: TRBV7-3
D: TRBD2
J: TRBJ2-5
CDR3: CASSLMGTSGSAQETQYF
DNA: TGTGCCAGCAGCTTAATGGGGACTAGCGGGAGTGCTCAAGAGACCCAGTACTTC

size: .
V: TRBV19
D: TRBD2
J: TRBJ2-2
CDR3: CASSTLAGGGTGELFF
DNA: TGTGCCAGTAGTACATTAGCGGGAGGAGGCACCGGGGAGCTGTTTTTT

size: .
V: TRBV5-1
D: .
J: TRBJ2-7
CDR3: CASSLTGKSSYEQYF
DNA: TGCGCCAGCAGCCTGACAGGAAAGAGCTCCTACGAGCAGTACTTC

size: .
V: TRBV6-5
D: .
J: TRBJ1-5
CDR3: CASSYGANQPQHF
DNA: TGTGCCAGCAGTTACGGGGCCAATCAGCCCCAGCATTTT

size: .
V: TRBV14
D: .
J: TRBJ2-5
CDR3: CASSQLQTQYF
DNA: TGTGCCAGCAGCCAACTACAGACCCAGTACTTC

size: .
V: TRBV7-6
D: TRBD1
J: TRBJ2-2
CDR3: CASSRTGGSGELFF
DNA: TGTGCCAGCAGTCGGACAGGGGGCTCCGGGGAGCTGTTTTTT

size: once
V: TRBV6-6
D: .
J: TRBJ2-5
CDR3: CASGYRVLETQYF
DNA: TGTGCCAGCGGCTACAGGGTATTAGAGACCCAGTACTTC

size: .
V: TRBV5-1
D: .
J: TRBJ2-7
CDR3: CASSAGPRYEQYF
DNA: TGCGCCAGCAGCGCGGGACCTCGCTACGAGCAGTACTTC

size: once
V: TRBV6-1
D: TRBD1
J: TRBJ1-1
CDR3: CATPGQGSTEAFF
DNA: TGTGCCACTCCGGGACAGGGGTCCACTGAAGCTTTCTTT

size: .
V: TRBV7-9
D: .
J: TRBJ1-1
CDR3: CASAYTGSRDTEAFF
DNA: TGTGCCAGCGCATATACAGGGTCTCGGGACACTGAAGCTTTCTTT

size: .
V: TRBV18
D: TRBD1
J: TRBJ2-7
CDR3: CASSPRTGWEQYF
DNA: TGTGCCAGCTCACCGAGGACAGGGTGGGAGCAGTACTTC

size: .
V: TRBV9
D: TRBD2
J: TRBJ2-1
CDR3: CASSPPRGSSYNEQFF
DNA: TGTGCCAGCAGCCCCCCTCGCGGGAGTTCCTACAATGAGCAGTTCTTC

size: .
V: TRBV30
D: .
J: TRBJ2-3
CDR3: CAWSVPVVTDTQYF
DNA: TGTGCCTGGAGTGTTCCAGTGGTCACAGATACGCAGTATTTT

size: once
V: TRBV30
D: TRBD2
J: TRBJ2-1
CDR3: CAWSGLAGYNEQFF
DNA: TGTGCCTGGAGCGGACTAGCGGGTTACAATGAGCAGTTCTTC

size: .
V: TRBV6-1
D: TRBD1
J: TRBJ2-1
CDR3: CASSATTGGNYNEQFF
DNA: TGTGCCAGCAGTGCGACGACAGGGGGAAACTACAATGAGCAGTTCTTC

size: .
V: TRBV18
D: .
J: TRBJ2-1
CDR3: CASSPRVANSYNEQFF
DNA: TGTGCCAGCTCACCAAGAGTAGCCAACTCCTACAATGAGCAGTTCTTC

size: .
V: TRBV5-1
D: TRBD2
J: TRBJ2-7
CDR3: CASRFTGGRIYEQYF
DNA: TGCGCCAGCAGGTTCACGGGAGGTCGGATCTACGAGCAGTACTTC

size: .
V: TRBV5-4
D: .
J: TRBJ1-1
CDR3: CASSPRVSTEAFF
DNA: TGTGCCAGCAGCCCTCGGGTGAGCACTGAAGCTTTCTTT

size: .
V: TRBV5-4
D: TRBD1
J: TRBJ2-7
CDR3: CASSLAGDSEVGF
DNA: TGTGCCAGCAGCTTGGCTGGGGACAGCGAAGTCGGCTTC

size: .
V: TRBV9
D: TRBD1
J: TRBJ2-1
CDR3: CASSVVPGTGGQEQFF
DNA: TGTGCCAGCAGCGTAGTCCCCGGGACAGGGGGCCAAGAGCAGTTCTTC

size: .
V: TRBV5-1
D: .
J: TRBJ2-7
CDR3: CASSLDGGGLPYEQYF
DNA: TGCGCCAGCAGCTTGGATGGAGGAGGGCTCCCCTACGAGCAGTACTTC

size: .
V: TRBV7-9
D: .
J: TRBJ1-4
CDR3: CASSLVPGEKLFF
DNA: TGTGCCAGCAGCTTAGTTCCAGGAGAAAAACTGTTTTTT

size: .
V: TRBV5-4
D: TRBD2
J: TRBJ2-1
CDR3: CASSLQLAGDNEQFF
DNA: TGTGCCAGCAGCTTGCAACTAGCGGGCGACAATGAGCAGTTCTTC

size: .
V: TRBV7-9
D: TRBD1
J: TRBJ2-1
CDR3: CASSLRRLQGDEQFF
DNA: TGTGCCAGCAGCTTACGGCGTCTACAGGGGGATGAGCAGTTCTTC

size: .
V: TRBV28
D: TRBD1
J: TRBJ2-1
CDR3: CASSPGGKTYNEQFF
DNA: TGTGCCAGCAGCCCAGGGGGTAAAACCTACAATGAGCAGTTCTTC

size: .
V: TRBV27
D: TRBD1
J: TRBJ1-5
CDR3: CASSLTSRQGGQPQHF
DNA: TGTGCCAGCAGCCTGACTTCCCGACAGGGGGGTCAGCCCCAGCATTTT

size: .
V: TRBV5-5
D: .
J: TRBJ1-5
CDR3: CASSLYQANQPQHF
DNA: TGTGCCAGCAGCTTGTACCAAGCCAATCAGCCCCAGCATTTT

size: .
V: TRBV14
D: .
J: TRBJ1-2
CDR3: CASSPGVSYGYTF
DNA: TGTGCCAGCAGCCCTGGAGTCAGTTATGGCTACACCTTC

size: .
V: TRBV2
D: TRBD2
J: TRBJ2-1
CDR3: CASSETSGNEQFF
DNA: TGTGCCAGCAGTGAGACTAGCGGGAATGAGCAGTTCTTC

size: .
V: TRBV5-6
D: .
J: TRBJ1-1
CDR3: CASSLARDPDTEAFF
DNA: TGTGCCAGCAGCTTGGCCAGGGATCCAGACACTGAAGCTTTCTTT

size: once
V: TRBV11-2
D: TRBD2
J: TRBJ2-7
CDR3: CASSPGGVNEQYF
DNA: TGTGCCAGCAGCCCCGGGGGGGTAAACGAGCAGTACTTC

size: .
V: TRBV7-8
D: TRBD2
J: TRBJ2-7
CDR3: CASSTRLAVTYEQYF
DNA: TGTGCCAGCAGCACTCGACTAGCGGTAACCTACGAGCAGTACTTC

size: once
V: TRBV18
D: TRBD1
J: TRBJ2-3
CDR3: CASSPDRGVANTQYF
DNA: TGTGCCAGCTCACCAGACAGGGGTGTCGCAAATACGCAGTATTTT

size: .
V: TRBV6-4
D: TRBD1
J: TRBJ1-2
CDR3: CASSDPDRGYGYTF
DNA: TGTGCCAGCAGTGACCCGGACAGGGGCTATGGCTACACCTTC

size: .
V: TRBV5-6
D: .
J: TRBJ2-5
CDR3: CASSSDGPGWTQYF
DNA: TGTGCCAGCAGCTCGGACGGTCCGGGATGGACCCAGTACTTC

size: .
V: TRBV5-4
D: TRBD2
J: TRBJ2-1
CDR3: CASTGTSGIYNEQFF
DNA: TGTGCCAGCACCGGGACTAGCGGAATTTACAATGAACAGTTCTTC